The TCR beta chain under discussion was sequenced for a study of Ad26.COV2.S vaccination and SARS-CoV-2 variants. Study-wide background: The vaccine Ad26.COV2.S was put into the muscle once, or twice with 56 days between.

Study results and limitations: Post-vaccination breadth of spike-specific CD8+ and CD4+ T cell responses was reportedly substantial. Using TCR breadth and depth analyses may have led to underestimated total T cell responses.

The table came from immunoSEQ multiplex PCR; TCRdb's copy has only in-frame clones and leaves some out. The sample consists of some 520,000 clones, around nine tenths of them appearing once. Treatment indicated: roughly 19 received Ad26.COV2.S at low or high dose, single or two shots; about five received placebo; per-sample allocation not given. The investigators took samples on day 63 after the first vaccine or placebo injection. In the case of this clone: Antigen unknown.

The length of the CDR3 is 15 residues. CDR1 and CDR2 (germline): LNHDA, SQIVND (reference sequence). V gave up 5 bases and J gave up 3 bases, with 16 bases separating them. The chain links TRBV19 to TRBJ1-1, with D tentatively TRBD1 (6 bases). Sequenced here: peripheral blood, sampled in a trial of Ad26.COV2.S vaccine versus placebo. This clonotype was obtained from a person aged 18-65 years who received the Ad26.COV2.S COVID-19 vaccine or a placebo. The CDR3 DNA sequence: TGTGCCAGTAGTCCCGGGACAAAAACGTACACTGAAGCTTTCTTT. Protein product: CASSPGTKTYTEAFF.